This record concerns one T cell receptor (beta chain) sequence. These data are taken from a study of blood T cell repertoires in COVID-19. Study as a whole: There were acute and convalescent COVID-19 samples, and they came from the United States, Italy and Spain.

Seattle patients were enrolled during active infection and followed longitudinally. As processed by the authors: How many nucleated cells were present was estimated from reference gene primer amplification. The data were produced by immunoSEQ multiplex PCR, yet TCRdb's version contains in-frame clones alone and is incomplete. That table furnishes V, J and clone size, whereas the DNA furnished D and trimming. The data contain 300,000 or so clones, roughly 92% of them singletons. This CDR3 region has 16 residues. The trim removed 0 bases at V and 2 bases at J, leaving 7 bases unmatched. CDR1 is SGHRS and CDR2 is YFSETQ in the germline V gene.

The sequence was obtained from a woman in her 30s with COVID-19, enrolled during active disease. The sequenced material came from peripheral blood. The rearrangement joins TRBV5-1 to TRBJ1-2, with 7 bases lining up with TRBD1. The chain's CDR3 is CASSLAGQGGNYGYTF. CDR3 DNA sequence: TGCGCCAGCAGCTTGGCCGGGCAGGGGGGCAACTATGGCTACACCTTC.